One sample yielded the 11 T cell receptor beta chains listed below, sequenced in a study of cytomegalovirus exposure and HLA in healthy donors. Libraries were prepared by immunoSEQ multiplex PCR; TCRdb keeps only in-frame clonotypes and omits some of them. The sample contains approximately 160,000 clones, around 96% of which appear only once. What was sequenced was PBMCs. These receptors came from a woman younger than 35 in good health and CMV-seronegative.

The CDR3 here is CASSQGTGGLHF. CDR3 nucleotides: TGCGCCAGCAGCCAAGGGACAGGGGGCCTCCACTTT. V and J are TRBV4-3 and TRBJ1-6, with 10 bases aligning to TRBD1. The CDR3 has 12 amino acids. The V and J ends lost 1 base and 15 bases, in that order; junction bases with no gene match: 0. The germline gives CDR1 LGHNA, CDR2 YSLEER.

About this clone: The germline gene is not matched at one end of the junction; a read error may be the cause. The chain links TRBV7-7 to TRBJ2-1; 9 positions agree with TRBD1. This CDR3 contains 15 residues. CDR1 SSHAT and CDR2 FNYEAQ come from the germline V gene (reference sequence). As DNA, the CDR3 is TGTGCTAGCAGCCGCGGGACAGGGAGCAGGGATGAGCAGTTCTTC. Protein product: CASSRGTGSRDEQFF.

This chain connects TRBV19 to TRBJ2-7; D possibly corresponds to TRBD2 (9 bases). The V gene's germline CDR1 is LNHDA and CDR2 SQIVND (reference sequence). This CDR3 is built from 17 residues. Trimming removed 5 bases from V and 1 base from J, with 21 bases in between. The CDR3 DNA reads TGTGCCAGTAGTGGACAGGGAGCGGGGGGAACTTCCTACGAGCAGTACTTC. Protein sequence: CASSGQGAGGTSYEQYF.

The chain combines TRBV6-1 with TRBJ1-4; D uncertain. The V gene's germline CDR1 is MNHNS and CDR2 SASEGT. This CDR3 contains 15 residues. Trimming took off 6 bases at V and 4 bases at J, with 15 bases between the two ends. The CDR3 loop is CASSVVRQINEKLFF. CDR3 coding DNA: TGTGCCAGCAGCGTGGTCAGGCAGATTAATGAAAAACTGTTTTTT.

The chain links TRBV9 to TRBJ1-2; possibly TRBD1 for D (5 bases). This CDR3 has 15 amino acids. V was cut by 4 bases and J by 5 bases, with 18 bases left in between. Germline V gene data show CDR1 as SGDLS and CDR2 as YYNGEE. The CDR3 here is CASSPEGTGRYGYTF. The CDR3 DNA reads TGTGCCAGCAGCCCCGAGGGGACCGGGAGATATGGCTACACCTTC.

This clone was detected once. The rearrangement joins TRBV12-5 to TRBJ2-3; no clear D. CDR3 length equals 14 residues. Germline loops: CDR1 LGHNT, CDR2 FRNRAP. V was shortened by 3 bases and J by 0 bases, with 7 bases between the two germline ends. This CDR3 reads CASGLASSTDTQYF. For the CDR3, the DNA is TGTGCTAGTGGTTTAGCGTCTAGCACAGATACGCAGTATTTT.

The chain's CDR3 is CASSIVAGAEQFF. In DNA, the CDR3 is TGTGCCAGTAGTATTGTCGCGGGAGCTGAGCAGTTCTTC. This chain joins TRBV19 and TRBJ2-1, with 7 bases that match TRBD2. V trimming: 3 bases; J trimming: 9 bases; junction bases outside the gene matches: 5. CDR1 LNHDA and CDR2 SQIVND come from the germline V gene (reference sequence). CDR3 size: 13 residues.

The V and J genes are TRBV9 and TRBJ2-1; TRBD2 aligns across 13 bases. Losses at the gene ends were 1 base for V and 5 bases for J; bases not matched to a gene: 3. The germline V gene has CDR1 SGDLS and CDR2 YYNGEE. The CDR3 is made up of 16 amino acids. The CDR3 is CASSVTTSGGNNEQFF. Written as DNA, the CDR3 is TGTGCCAGCAGCGTAACGACTAGCGGGGGGAACAATGAGCAGTTCTTC.

The V and J genes are TRBV7-9 and TRBJ1-5; D might be TRBD1 (5 bases). V gave up 6 bases and J gave up 10 bases, with 19 bases separating them. The CDR3 loop spans 14 amino acids. Per germline, CDR1 SEHNR and CDR2 FQNEAQ (reference sequence). CDR3 bases: TGTGCCAGCAGTATTGGACACCCCATCAGCCCCCAGCATTTT. As protein: CASSIGHPISPQHF. The full variable domain, its missing parts supplied by reference TRBV7-9 and TRBJ1-5, is DTGVSQNPRHKITKRGQNVTFRCDPISEHNRLYWYRQTLGQGPEFLTYFQNEAQLEKSRLLSDRFSAERPKGSFSTLEIQRTEQGDSAMYLCASSIGHPISPQHFGDGTRLSIL.

This chain links TRBV5-6 with TRBJ2-3; no definite D call. The CDR3 runs 13 residues. Germline CDR1 reads SGHDT; CDR2 reads YYEEEE. V lost 2 bases to trimming and J lost 3 bases, with 7 bases between them. The CDR3 reads CASSFAQTDTQYF. Written as DNA, the CDR3 is TGTGCCAGCAGCTTCGCGCAAACAGATACGCAGTATTTT.

The chain is built from TRBV5-1 and TRBJ2-7; D possibly corresponds to TRBD1 (5 bases). Per the germline V gene, CDR1 is SGHRS and CDR2 is YFSETQ. Trimming shortened V by 2 bases and J by 5 bases, and 17 bases separated the two germline ends. CDR3 length: 15 amino acids. The CDR3 DNA reads TGCGCCAGCAGCTTCGTTTGGGCAGGGATCGACGAGCAGTACTTC. Amino acids: CASSFVWAGIDEQYF.